This T cell receptor (beta chain) was observed in a study of blood T cell repertoires in COVID-19. Study-wide background: The study drew acute and convalescent COVID-19 samples from the United States, Italy and Spain. Nucleic acid was either cDNA or gDNA, and it came from T cells, B-cell-depleted T cells, or PBMCs.

The CDR3 is made up of 13 amino acids. Germline CDR1 reads MRHNA; CDR2 reads SNTAGT. V was shortened by 4 bases and J by 10 bases, with 14 bases between the two germline ends. Patients at the Seattle site were enrolled during active infection and followed longitudinally. In the source study's methods: Quantification of nucleated cells was approximated via reference gene primer amplification. Generated by immunoSEQ multiplex PCR, the TCRdb table keeps only in-frame clones and is missing some. That table is the source of V, J and clone size, and D and trimming were worked out from the DNA. The table shows almost 200,000 clones, with more than 75% occurring only once.

Sequencing was done on a sample of peripheral blood. This rearrangement joins TRBV6-4 to TRBJ2-1; TRBD2 is a possible D gene (6 bases). This sequence originates from a woman in her thirties or forties with COVID-19, enrolled during active disease. Here the CDR3 reads CASSGQPGSEQFF. For the CDR3, the DNA is TGTGCCAGCAGTGGTCAGCCCGGGAGCGAGCAGTTCTTC.